One and the same sample provided the 23 T cell receptor beta chains below, sequenced in a study of T cell responses to AZD1222 COVID-19 vaccine. Clones were sequenced by immunoSEQ multiplex PCR, and TCRdb holds only the in-frame ones, with some missing. The table lists about 200,000 clones, approximately 90% of them singletons. This material consisted of peripheral blood, taken 28 days after the second dose of the MenACWY control vaccine. The source of these receptors is an adult who received the MenACWY meningococcal vaccine as a control.

The chain is built from TRBV11-2 and TRBJ2-2; TRBD2 aligns across 11 bases. The CDR3 totals 19 residues. J gave up 4 bases and V 5 bases, and 15 bases lay outside the gene matches. Germline CDR1 is SGHAT and CDR2 is FQNNGV. CDR3 DNA sequence: TGTGCCAGCAGCCGTTTTTCGGGACTAGCGGCGACCGGCACCGGGGAGCTGTTTTTT. It is translated as CASSRFSGLAATGTGELFF.

The chain couples TRBV19 to TRBJ1-5, with TRBD1 as a possible D gene (5 bases). Per germline, CDR1 LNHDA and CDR2 SQIVND (reference sequence). This CDR3 comprises 17 residues. V was trimmed by 6 bases and J by 0 bases, leaving 18 bases between them. As DNA, the CDR3 is TGTGCCAGTAGAGTTTCGGGACGCCAAGCTAGCAATCAGCCCCAGCATTTT. It codes for CASRVSGRQASNQPQHF.

This clone was observed a handful of times. The V gene is TRBV11-3, the J gene TRBJ2-7, with D uncertain. The V gene lost 5 bases and the J gene lost 0 bases, with 5 bases spanning the gap. CDR1 SGHNT and CDR2 YENEEA come from the germline V gene. The CDR3 extends over 12 amino acids. The CDR3 nucleotides read TGTGCCAGCAGCCTCAGCTCCTACGAGCAGTACTTC. Encoded protein: CASSLSSYEQYF. The entire variable domain, with the rest obtained from reference TRBV11-3 and TRBJ2-7, is as follows: EAGVVQSPRYKIIEKKQPVAFWCNPISGHNTLYWYLQNLGQGPELLIRYENEEAVDDSQLPKDRFSAERLKGVDSTLKIQPAELGDSAVYLCASSLSSYEQYFGPGTRLTVT.

This chain uses TRBV5-1 with TRBJ2-3, with D possibly matching TRBD1 (6 bases). The CDR3 is 15 residues long. From germline, CDR1 is SGHRS and CDR2 YFSETQ. V was clipped by 4 bases and J by 4 bases, with 16 bases between them. The CDR3 here is CASSGPPGDADTQYF. The CDR3 DNA sequence: TGCGCCAGCAGCGGGCCCCCAGGGGACGCAGATACGCAGTATTTT.

V and J are TRBV2 and TRBJ2-4; 10 nucleotides match TRBD1. CDR1 is SNHLY, CDR2 FYNNEI, per germline. CDR3 length equals 14 residues. Losses at the gene ends were 6 bases for V and 6 bases for J; bases not matched to a gene: 5. CDR3 residues: CASRGTGAANIQYF. The CDR3 DNA is TGTGCCAGCAGGGGGACAGGGGCGGCAAACATTCAGTACTTC. Full variable domain (outside the CDR3, taken from reference TRBV2 and TRBJ2-4): EPEVTQTPSHQVTQMGQEVILRCVPISNHLYFYWYRQILGQKVEFLVSFYNNEISEKSEIFDDQFSVERPDGSNFTLKIRSTKLEDSAMYFCASRGTGAANIQYFGAGTRLSVL.

The chain employs TRBV12-5 and TRBJ2-1, with 10 bases that match TRBD1. The junction had 9 bases not matched to a gene; V was cut back by 2 bases and J by 8 bases. The germline V gene encodes CDR1 LGHNT and CDR2 FRNRAP. The CDR3 runs 16 residues. DNA of the CDR3: TGTGCTAGTGGTTTGCCGCGACAGGGGGCAAGCGATGAGCAGTTCTTC. It yields the protein CASGLPRQGASDEQFF.

The chain carries TRBV19 and TRBJ1-6; D ambiguous. The length of the CDR3 is 14 residues. Germline V lookup: CDR1 LNHDA, CDR2 SQIVND (reference sequence). V was shortened by 5 bases and J by 6 bases, with 11 bases between the two germline ends. The CDR3 protein is CASSSGRSNSPLHF. The CDR3 DNA follows: TGTGCCAGTAGTTCCGGCAGGTCTAATTCACCCCTCCACTTT.

The chain combines TRBV4-3 with TRBJ2-1; the D gene could be TRBD1 or TRBD2 (5 bases each). From germline, CDR1 is LGHNA and CDR2 YSLEER. The CDR3 totals 16 residues. Trimming pared 4 bases from V and 10 bases from J, leaving 23 bases between. In DNA form, the CDR3 reads TGCGCCAGCAGCCTTGAGGCCGGGACGGGTAGTGGCGAGCAGTTCTTC. This codes for CASSLEAGTGSGEQFF.

The rearrangement links TRBV3-1 (or the pseudogene TRBV3-2) to TRBJ1-3; tentative D call: TRBD1 (6 bases). CDR1 LGHDT and CDR2 YNNKEL come from the germline V gene (reference sequence). V was pared by 2 bases and J by 4 bases, with 12 bases between. The CDR3 runs to 15 residues. The CDR3 reads CASSQRTQGGNTIYF. DNA for the CDR3: TGTGCCAGCAGCCAAAGAACCCAGGGGGGAAACACCATATATTTT.

The chain employs TRBV7-2 and TRBJ1-2; TRBD1 is a possible D gene (5 bases). Per the germline V gene, CDR1 is SGHTA and CDR2 is FQGNSA. V gave up 0 bases and J gave up 4 bases, with 12 bases separating them. CDR3 size: 15 residues. The CDR3 coding sequence is TGTGCCAGCAGCTTAGCGGGGCAGAGCAGCTATGGCTACACCTTC. As protein: CASSLAGQSSYGYTF.

The CDR3 loop reads CASSPRTGGSNGYTF. The CDR3 nucleotides are TGTGCCAGCAGTCCCCGGACAGGGGGCTCGAATGGCTACACCTTC. The chain couples TRBV6-6 to TRBJ1-2; 11 nucleotides align to TRBD1. Germline V gene data show CDR1 as MNHNY and CDR2 as SVGAGI (reference sequence). This CDR3 spans 15 amino acids. V dropped 5 bases and J dropped 6; count of bases not matched to a gene: 8.

The chain joins TRBV25-1 to TRBJ2-7; tentatively, D is TRBD2 (6 bases). The germline V gene has CDR1 MGHDK and CDR2 SYGVNS. The CDR3 has 13 amino acids. Trimming took 6 bases from V and 4 from J, leaving 13 bases between them. CDR3 DNA sequence: TGTGCCAGCAGGGGTAGCGGCCAGTACGAGCAGTACTTC. Its translation: CASRGSGQYEQYF.

This clone was found a few times. The chain's CDR3 is CASSGQGIGNTIYF. The CDR3 DNA reads as TGCGCCAGCAGTGGACAGGGGATTGGAAACACCATATATTTT. V is TRBV5-1 and J is TRBJ1-3; 9 nucleotides agree with TRBD1. The germline CDR1 and CDR2 sequences are SGHRS and YFSETQ. This CDR3 region has 14 residues. Losses at the gene ends were 5 bases for V and 3 bases for J; bases not matched to a gene: 3. Together with reference TRBV5-1 and TRBJ1-3, the CDR3 gives the full variable domain: KAGVTQTPRYLIKTRGQQVTLSCSPISGHRSVSWYQQTPGQGLQFLFEYFSETQRNKGNFPGRFSGRQFSNSRSEMNVSTLELGDSALYLCASSGQGIGNTIYFGEGSWLTVV.

The chain joins TRBV11-1 to TRBJ2-3; D uncertain. Germline CDR1 reads SGHAT; CDR2 reads FQDESV (reference sequence). V lost 4 bases to trimming and J lost 5 bases, with 19 bases between them. CDR3 size: 16 residues. CDR3 loop: CASSSYRPDERDTQYF. For the CDR3, the DNA is TGTGCCAGCAGCTCCTACCGCCCAGACGAACGAGATACGCAGTATTTT.

The chain carries TRBV19 and TRBJ2-7, with a weak D call TRBD2 (6 bases). Trimming removed 5 bases from V and 0 bases from J, with 11 bases in between. Germline V CDR1 and CDR2: LNHDA, SQIVND (reference sequence). This CDR3 contains 14 residues. The CDR3, as DNA: TGTGCCAGTAGTTCTAGGACTAACTCCTACGAGCAGTACTTC. Encoded protein: CASSSRTNSYEQYF.

The rearrangement uses TRBV29-1 and TRBJ2-7, with D possibly being TRBD1 (5 bases). This CDR3 comprises 13 residues. From germline, CDR1 is SQVTM and CDR2 ANQGSEA. Trimming pared 4 bases from V and 2 bases from J, leaving 12 bases between. CDR3 bases: TGCAGCGTTGTCGAGGACATCCCCTACGAGCAGTACTTC. Translation gives CSVVEDIPYEQYF.

The gene calls are TRBV27 and TRBJ1-5; possible D gene TRBD1, 6 bases. V lost 4 bases, J lost 5 bases, and 15 bases lay in between. This CDR3 spans 15 amino acids. Germline CDR1 MNHEY, CDR2 SMNVEV (reference sequence). The CDR3 here is CASSSTGRVDQPQHF. CDR3 sequence (DNA): TGTGCCAGCAGTTCAACAGGGCGGGTGGATCAGCCCCAGCATTTT.

V gene TRBV3-1 (or the pseudogene TRBV3-2) combines with J gene TRBJ1-4; 8 nucleotides align to TRBD1. The CDR3 totals 17 residues. Germline CDR1 reads LGHDT; CDR2 reads YNNKEL (reference sequence). Germline trimming cut 4 bases from V and 8 bases from J; bases unmatched to any gene: 15. The CDR3 region has the DNA TGTGCCAGCAGCCTGAGACCTTCAGGGGGCGGGGGGGAAAAACTGTTTTTT. This sequence encodes CASSLRPSGGGGEKLFF.

The gene calls are TRBV30 and TRBJ1-2; D gene unclear. CDR1 GTSNPN and CDR2 SVGIG come from the germline V gene (reference sequence). This CDR3 has 11 residues. Trimming stripped 4 bases from V and 7 bases from J, with 10 bases between. The DNA of the CDR3 is TGTGCCTGGACTACGGGGTCTGGCTACACCTTC. This gives the protein CAWTTGSGYTF.

The gene calls are TRBV6-5 and TRBJ1-5; D is possibly TRBD1 (5 bases). V was cut by 5 bases and J by 3 bases, with 8 bases left in between. The CDR3 extends over 13 amino acids. CDR1 is MNHEY and CDR2 is SVGAGI in the germline V gene. The chain's CDR3 is CASSRGVNQPQHF. CDR3 DNA: TGTGCCAGCAGTCGGGGGGTCAATCAGCCCCAGCATTTT.

The chain combines TRBV5-1 with TRBJ2-7; a weak D match, TRBD2 (5 bases). Germline values: CDR1 SGHRS, CDR2 YFSETQ. The V gene lost 4 bases and the J gene lost 0 bases, with 11 bases spanning the gap. The CDR3 loop spans 14 amino acids. The CDR3 sequence: CASSKDSPSYEQYF. The CDR3 DNA follows: TGCGCCAGCAGCAAGGACTCGCCCTCCTACGAGCAGTACTTC.

The chain links TRBV7-8 to TRBJ2-7; the D gene is possibly TRBD2 (6 bases). The germline V gene encodes CDR1 SGHVS and CDR2 FQNEAQ. Trimming took off 4 bases at V and 0 bases at J, with 13 bases between the two ends. The CDR3 consists of 15 residues. CDR3 sequence: CASSSTGTLSYEQYF. The CDR3 DNA follows: TGTGCCAGCAGCTCCACCGGGACTCTCTCCTACGAGCAGTACTTC.

This chain uses TRBV10-3 with TRBJ2-2, with D perhaps being TRBD1 or TRBD2 (6 bases each). The CDR3 loop spans 15 amino acids. Trimming took off 0 bases at V and 8 bases at J, with 13 bases between the two ends. Germline V gene data show CDR1 as ENHRY and CDR2 as SYGVKD. CDR3 protein: CAISESGGSTGELFF. CDR3 nucleotides: TGTGCCATCAGTGAGTCAGGGGGGTCGACGGGGGAGCTGTTTTTT.